This T cell receptor (beta chain) was sequenced for a study of OX40 agonist ivuxolimab in advanced cancers. Across the study: Among those enrolled, mean age was roughly 55 years (range roughly 20 to 80) and 82.7% were male.

Germline lookup yields CDR1 MNHNS and CDR2 SASEGT. The V gene lost 0 bases and the J gene lost 8 bases, with 16 bases spanning the gap. The CDR3 has 15 residues. Here immunoSEQ multiplex PCR was the method, and the copy in TCRdb shows in-frame clones only, minus some. The sample comprises about 35,000 clones, over 80% of which are singletons, and about 25% rests with the top ten. The V call is TRBV6-1, the J call TRBJ1-2; no definite D call. Sample: CD4+ or CD8+ T cells sorted from blood, taken in a trial of the OX40 agonist ivuxolimab. The clonotype was recovered from an adult with an advanced solid tumor such as melanoma, head and neck, liver or kidney cancer. CDR3 sequence: CASSEAHGKSGGYTF. The CDR3, as DNA: TGTGCCAGCAGTGAAGCGCACGGCAAATCCGGGGGCTACACCTTC.